This passage covers 6 T cell receptor beta chains from one sample sequenced in a study of blood T cell repertoires in COVID-19. Measured with immunoSEQ multiplex PCR; TCRdb has only the in-frame clones, and not every one. The sample shows 130,000 or so clones, roughly 89% of them seen only once. The sequenced sample consisted of peripheral blood. The receptors were gathered from a man between 60 and 75 years old with COVID-19, enrolled during active disease.

J is TRBJ1-2 and V is TRBV7-2; D unclear. This CDR3 is built from 12 residues. V was shortened by 5 bases and J by 4 bases, with 8 bases between the two germline ends. Germline V gene sequence: CDR1 SGHTA, CDR2 FQGNSA. CDR3 nucleotides: TGTGCCAGCAGCCTAACCCCCTATGGCTACACCTTC. It yields the protein CASSLTPYGYTF.

In this sample, this clone turned up a few times. This chain links TRBV29-1 with TRBJ1-4; TRBD1 matches at 7 bases. Germline CDR1 reads SQVTM; CDR2 reads ANQGSEA. The CDR3 consists of 16 residues. V lost 2 bases, J lost 6 bases, and 12 bases stayed unmatched. In DNA form, the CDR3 reads TGCAGCGTTGAAACGAGGAGAGGAACAGGGGATGAAAAACTGTTTTTT. Residues: CSVETRRGTGDEKLFF.

The chain couples TRBV30 to TRBJ1-2; D might be TRBD1 (6 bases). Germline V CDR1 and CDR2: GTSNPN, SVGIG (reference sequence). The V and J ends lost 5 bases and 2 bases respectively, with 12 bases between them. The CDR3 consists of 13 residues. CDR3 sequence (DNA): TGTGCCTGGGGCAGGGACACAAACTATGGCTACACCTTC. It encodes CAWGRDTNYGYTF.

J is TRBJ1-6 and V is TRBV19; 8 bases map to TRBD1. This CDR3 contains 20 residues. CDR1 LNHDA and CDR2 SQIVND come from the germline V gene (reference sequence). V was clipped by 2 bases and J by 0 bases; unmatched bases: 12. CDR3 nucleotide sequence: TGTGCCAGTAGTATAAGGGGACAGGAACCTGGGAGCTCCTATAATTCACCCCTCCACTTT. As protein: CASSIRGQEPGSSYNSPLHF.

The chain uses TRBV10-3 and TRBJ2-3; TRBD2 aligns across 10 bases. V trimming: 2 bases; J trimming: 4 bases; junction bases outside the gene matches: 3. This CDR3 has 15 residues. Per the germline V gene, CDR1 is ENHRY and CDR2 is SYGVKD. The CDR3 DNA is TGTGCCATCAGTGAGGCTAGCGGGGGTCCAGATACGCAGTATTTT. Encoded protein: CAISEASGGPDTQYF.

This chain connects TRBV7-2 to TRBJ1-6, with TRBD1 matching 9 bases. The V segment lost 5 bases and the J segment 7 bases; nucleotides outside the gene matches: 9. Germline CDR1 reads SGHTA; CDR2 reads FQGNSA. The CDR3 totals 16 residues. CDR3 DNA: TGTGCCAGCAGCCCCACCCACGACAGGGGGAATTCACCCCTCCACTTT. This gives the protein CASSPTHDRGNSPLHF.